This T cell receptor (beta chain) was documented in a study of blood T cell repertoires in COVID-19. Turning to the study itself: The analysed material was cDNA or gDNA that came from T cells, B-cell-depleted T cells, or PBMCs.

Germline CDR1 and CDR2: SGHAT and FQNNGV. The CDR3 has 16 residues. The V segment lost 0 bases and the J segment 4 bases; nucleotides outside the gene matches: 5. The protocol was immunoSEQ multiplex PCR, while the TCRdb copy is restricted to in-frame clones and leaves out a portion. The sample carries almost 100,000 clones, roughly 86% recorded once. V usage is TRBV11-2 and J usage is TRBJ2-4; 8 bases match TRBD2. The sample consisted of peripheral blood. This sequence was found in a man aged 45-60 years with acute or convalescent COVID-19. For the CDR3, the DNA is TGTGCCAGCAGCTTAGATCGCGGGGGGAGGAAAAACATTCAGTACTTC. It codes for CASSLDRGGRKNIQYF. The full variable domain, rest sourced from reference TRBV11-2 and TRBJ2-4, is EAGVAQSPRYKIIEKRQSVAFWCNPISGHATLYWYQQILGQGPKLLIQFQNNGVVDDSQLPKDRFSAERLKGVDSTLKIQPAKLEDSAVYLCASSLDRGGRKNIQYFGAGTRLSVL.